This paragraph covers one T cell receptor beta chain sequence. The antigen remains undetermined. This sample was included in a study of cytomegalovirus exposure and HLA in healthy donors. General study results and limits: Reported performance of the classifier showed diagnosis of cytomegalovirus status with high specificity and sensitivity. By HLA locus, TCR association rates varied in a later analysis, with DRB1 showing the most and HLA-C the fewest.

V lost 1 base to trimming and J lost 4 bases, with 15 bases between them. The length of the CDR3 is 16 residues. From germline, CDR1 is SGHDN and CDR2 FVKESK. PCR was performed using 60 Vbeta and 13 Jbeta primers. TCRdb's copy holds only in-frame clones and misses some; the assay was immunoSEQ multiplex PCR. The repertoire holds 150,000 to 200,000 clones, with 70% to 85% as singletons. The specimen sequenced was PBMCs. This TCR was sampled from a man between 35 and 55 years old in good health and CMV-seronegative. The chain links TRBV14 to TRBJ2-3; a possible D gene is TRBD2 (6 bases). The CDR3 region has the DNA TGTGCCAGCAGCCAAGTCGGGGGAGGCTTATCAGATACGCAGTATTTT. It codes for CASSQVGGGLSDTQYF.